Listed below are T cell receptor beta chains from one sample, sequenced in a study of cytomegalovirus exposure and HLA in healthy donors. The table came from immunoSEQ multiplex PCR; TCRdb's copy has only in-frame clones and leaves some out. The repertoire has some 150,000 clones, around 80% of them found once; the top ten carry 2% to 2.5%. Sequencing was carried out using PBMCs. The receptor source for this set is a woman aged 50 to 60 in good health and CMV-seronegative. Each CDR3 is given with its conserved first and last residue. The D gene is left open where the match is weak. Some rows mark clone size as missing; the rest say once, few, many or name a class of expanded clone.

v_gene	d_gene	abundance	j_gene	CDR3nt	CDR3aa
TRBV15	.	.	TRBJ2-1	TGTGCCACCAGCAGAGGACAGGTCAACAATGAGCAGTTCTTC	CATSRGQVNNEQFF
TRBV27	.	once	TRBJ2-1	TGTGCCAGCAGAGCCCTGGTGAGGCTCTCCTACAATGAGCAGTTCTTC	CASRALVRLSYNEQFF
TRBV14	TRBD2	.	TRBJ2-2	TGTGCCAGCAGGGGTAGCGGGAGGACGAACACCGGGGAGCTGTTTTTT	CASRGSGRTNTGELFF
TRBV25-1	TRBD1	.	TRBJ1-1	TGTGCCAGCAGGCACAGGGGAATGAACACTGAAGCTTTCTTT	CASRHRGMNTEAFF
TRBV28	.	.	TRBJ1-3	TGTGCCAGCAGTCACCGGGGGTGGGCTGGAAACACCATATATTTT	CASSHRGWAGNTIYF
TRBV6-6	.	.	TRBJ1-1	TGTGCCAGCAGTTACGGAGGCCAGGCGAACACTGAAGCTTTCTTT	CASSYGGQANTEAFF
TRBV7-9	TRBD1	.	TRBJ2-1	TGTGCCAGCAGCCCCCCGGGACAGATGTACAATGAGCAGTTCTTC	CASSPPGQMYNEQFF
TRBV27	TRBD2	.	TRBJ2-7	TGTGCCAGCAGTCCGGGAGGGGACGTCTACGAGCAGTACTTC	CASSPGGDVYEQYF
TRBV6-4	TRBD1	.	TRBJ2-2	TGTGCCAGCAGGCCGACAGGGACCGGGGAGCTGTTTTTT	CASRPTGTGELFF
TRBV13	.	.	TRBJ1-2	TGTGCCAGCAGCCCCAGGACTTCTGGGGGCTACACTTTC	CASSPRTSGGYTF
TRBV4-3	TRBD1	.	TRBJ1-2	TGCGCCAGCAGCGAGGGACAGAGAGGGCTATATGGCTACACCTTC	CASSEGQRGLYGYTF
TRBV7-9	TRBD1	.	TRBJ1-1	TGTTCCAGCAGCTTGGGACAGGCGAACACTGAAGCTTTCTTT	CSSSLGQANTEAFF
TRBV9	.	few	TRBJ1-3	TGTGCCAGCAGCGTAGGGCCAAACGGAAACACCATATATTTT	CASSVGPNGNTIYF
TRBV30	.	.	TRBJ1-5	TGTGCCTGGGGCCACGTGCAGGTCGGTCAGCCCCAGCATTTT	CAWGHVQVGQPQHF
TRBV18	TRBD1	.	TRBJ2-7	TGTGCCAGCTCACGTCGCGTGGGACAGGGGGCGGGGGAGCAGTACTTC	CASSRRVGQGAGEQYF
TRBV7-2	TRBD1	few	TRBJ2-3	TGTGCCAGCAGCTATGACAGGGGGCAGACAGATACGCAGTATTTT	CASSYDRGQTDTQYF
TRBV5-4	.	.	TRBJ2-1	TGTGCCAGCAGCTTGGACCCCCTCAGTAATGAGCAGTTCTTC	CASSLDPLSNEQFF
TRBV6-5	TRBD1	few	TRBJ1-4	TGTGCCAGCAGTACGGGGACAGGGGCTGAAAAACTGTTTTTT	CASSTGTGAEKLFF
TRBV5-5	TRBD2	.	TRBJ2-7	TGTGCCAGCAGCTTGCTAGCTAGCGGGAGTGGGTACGAGCAGTACTTC	CASSLLASGSGYEQYF
TRBV29-1	TRBD2	.	TRBJ2-5	TGCAGCGTCCAAAGAACACTAGCGGGAGGAGAAGGGGAGACCCAGTACTTC	CSVQRTLAGGEGETQYF
TRBV2	.	.	TRBJ2-1	TGTGCCAGCAGTGTAATAATAGGAGCCTCTCGGTTCTTC	CASSVIIGASRFF
TRBV2	TRBD2	.	TRBJ2-5	TGTGCCAGCAGCGCTAGCGGGAGGGCATTCGTGGAGACCCAGTACTTC	CASSASGRAFVETQYF
TRBV28	.	.	TRBJ1-3	TGTGCCAGCAGTTTGGCAGGGGCCCGTGGAAACACCATATATTTT	CASSLAGARGNTIYF
TRBV6-5	.	.	TRBJ1-2	TGTGCCAGCAGTTACTCGAACAGGGTATTCTATGGCTACACCTTC	CASSYSNRVFYGYTF
TRBV6-1	.	many	TRBJ2-6	TGTGCCAGCAGTGAATCCGTCTCTGGGGCCAACGTCCTGACTTTC	CASSESVSGANVLTF
TRBV10-2	TRBD2	.	TRBJ2-1	TGCGCCAGCAGAGCCGGGACTAGCCTCAATGAGCAGTTCTTC	CASRAGTSLNEQFF
TRBV7-9	.	.	TRBJ2-7	TGTGCCAGCAGCTTAGCGGTAGCCAGCTACGAGCAGTACTTC	CASSLAVASYEQYF
TRBV5-5	.	.	TRBJ1-2	TGTGCCAGCAGCTTGGGTCGGGGGGCGGTGGAGGGCTACACCTTC	CASSLGRGAVEGYTF
TRBV5-1	TRBD2	.	TRBJ2-3	TGCGCCAGCAGCTCCGGGGTAGCGGGAGGTAGCACAGATACGCAGTATTTT	CASSSGVAGGSTDTQYF
TRBV28	.	.	TRBJ2-5	TGTGCCAGCATGGCGGTCCAAGAGACCCAGTACTTC	CASMAVQETQYF
TRBV6-4	TRBD1	few	TRBJ1-5	TGTGCCAGCAGTAAATTCGTCCGACAGGGACACGATCAGCCCCAGCATTTT	CASSKFVRQGHDQPQHF
TRBV7-8	TRBD2	.	TRBJ2-5	TGTGCCAGCAGCTTTACCGGGAGGGGGGAGACCCAGTACTTC	CASSFTGRGETQYF
TRBV6-5	.	.	TRBJ1-5	TGTGCCAGCAGTTACGAAGGCAGACTCAGGCATTTT	CASSYEGRLRHF
TRBV9	.	.	TRBJ2-1	TGTGCCAGCAGCGTAGAAACAGGTCCCTCGGGTGAGCAGTTCTTC	CASSVETGPSGEQFF
TRBV28	TRBD1	.	TRBJ2-1	TGTGCCAGCAGTTTAATGTTACAGGGGAGCAATGAGCAGTTCTTC	CASSLMLQGSNEQFF
TRBV30	TRBD1	.	TRBJ2-5	TGTGCCTGGCAGACAGGGGGCTGGGAGCAGTACTTC	CAWQTGGWEQYF
TRBV19	.	.	TRBJ2-6	TGTGCCAGTAGTAAAAGCAGGGGTTCATCTGGGGCCAACGTCCTGACTTTC	CASSKSRGSSGANVLTF
TRBV27	TRBD1	.	TRBJ2-7	TGTGCCAGCAGTTCCCTCGACAGGGCCTACGAGCAGTACTTC	CASSSLDRAYEQYF
TRBV5-1	.	.	TRBJ1-1	TGCGCCAGCAGCTTGGTCGGGATAAGTACAACTCCAGAAGCTTTCTTT	CASSLVGISTTPEAFF
TRBV18	.	once	TRBJ2-1	TGTGCCAGCTCACCACCATACGGGGGAGAGCAGTTCTTC	CASSPPYGGEQFF
TRBV19	.	.	TRBJ2-2	TGTGCCAGTAGTATAGGAGGGGGCACCGGGGAGCTGTTTTTT	CASSIGGGTGELFF
TRBV6-4	.	.	TRBJ1-5	TGTGCCAGCAGTGACGGCAGCAATCAGCCCCAGCATTTT	CASSDGSNQPQHF
TRBV6-1	.	.	TRBJ1-1	TGTGCCAGCAGATACCAGGGGACTGAAGCTTTCTTT	CASRYQGTEAFF
TRBV4-1	TRBD1	.	TRBJ2-1	TGCGCCAGCAGCGTCAGCGGTTGGGACAGGGCTGGTCAGTTCTTC	CASSVSGWDRAGQFF
TRBV28	TRBD1	few	TRBJ1-2	TGTGCCAGCAGGACGGACAGGGAGGTGATCTATGGCTACACCTTC	CASRTDREVIYGYTF
TRBV28	TRBD1	.	TRBJ1-2	TGTGCCAGCAGTTTAGGGGACAGGGCGAGCTATGGCTACACCTTC	CASSLGDRASYGYTF
TRBV28	.	once	TRBJ2-7	TGTGCCAGCCAGACAGCCCCCTACGAGCAGTACTTC	CASQTAPYEQYF
TRBV5-6	TRBD2	.	TRBJ2-7	TGTGCCAGCAGCTTGGGAGCGGGAGTGGTCTCCTACGAGCAGTACTTC	CASSLGAGVVSYEQYF
TRBV5-4	.	.	TRBJ2-7	TGTGCCAGCAGCTTGTCAGGCGGCGGGACCGGGAGAAGCTACGAGCAGTACTTC	CASSLSGGGTGRSYEQYF
TRBV27	.	.	TRBJ1-2	TGTGCCAGCAGTACAAGGGGTAGGGAGGGTGGTCGCTACACCTTC	CASSTRGREGGRYTF
TRBV6-5	TRBD2	.	TRBJ2-1	TGTGCCAGCAGCGGGAAGGGACTACTTTACAATGAGCAGTTCTTC	CASSGKGLLYNEQFF
TRBV30	.	.	TRBJ1-6	TGTGCCTGGAGTGTTTCACACAATTCCTATAATTCACCCCTCCACTTT	CAWSVSHNSYNSPLHF
TRBV4-1	.	.	TRBJ2-7	TGCGCCAGCAGCCCCGTCGAGGCTTACGAGCAGTACTTC	CASSPVEAYEQYF
TRBV19	.	.	TRBJ2-7	TGTGCCAGTAGTATGGGGCCCAACTCCTACGAGCAGTACTTC	CASSMGPNSYEQYF
TRBV14	TRBD2	.	TRBJ2-7	TGTGCCAGCAGCCGGGGACTAGCGGGTCCCCTCTCCTACGAGCAGTACTTC	CASSRGLAGPLSYEQYF
TRBV7-2	.	.	TRBJ1-2	TGTGCCAGGGCCTACAGGGTAGGAGATGGCTACACCTTC	CARAYRVGDGYTF
TRBV5-6	.	.	TRBJ1-3	TGTGCCAGCAGCTCCAGGGGCCCTGGAAACACCATATATTTT	CASSSRGPGNTIYF
TRBV19	.	.	TRBJ2-7	TGTGCCAGTAGGGGAGGATACGAGCAGTACTTC	CASRGGYEQYF
TRBV11-2	.	.	TRBJ1-2	TGTGCCAGCAGCCGAGACAGAAACTATGGCTACACCTTC	CASSRDRNYGYTF